The 13 T cell receptor beta chains below come from one sample, sequenced in a study of cytomegalovirus exposure and HLA in healthy donors. Primers included in the PCR were 60 Vbeta and 13 Jbeta primers. Clones were read by immunoSEQ multiplex PCR, and TCRdb kept only the in-frame ones, dropping some. The top ten hold about 7.4% of the sample, which has tens of thousands of clones, around 72% seen once. The sequencing input was PBMCs. All receptors derive from a young woman in good health and CMV-seropositive.

This clone has a handful of counts. V is TRBV19 and J is TRBJ1-5, with a tentative D call TRBD1 (6 bases). CDR3 size: 15 residues. V was trimmed by 5 bases and J by 3 bases, leaving 14 bases between them. Germline V gives CDR1 LNHDA, CDR2 SQIVND (reference sequence). CDR3 DNA sequence: TGTGCCAGTAGTCCGAGCGGGGACAACAATCAGCCCCAGCATTTT. This sequence encodes CASSPSGDNNQPQHF. The full variable domain, in which reference TRBV19 and TRBJ1-5 provide the parts outside the CDR3, is DGGITQSPKYLFRKEGQNVTLSCEQNLNHDAMYWYRQDPGQGLRLIYYSQIVNDFQKGDIAEGYSVSREKKESFPLTVTSAQKNPTAFYLCASSPSGDNNQPQHFGDGTRLSIL.

The V call is TRBV7-8, the J call TRBJ1-5; TRBD1 might be the D (5 bases). The CDR3 spans 18 residues. Trimming stripped 2 bases from V and 2 bases from J, with 19 bases between. CDR1 is SGHVS and CDR2 is FQNEAQ in the germline V gene. CDR3 region: CASSLRIVQKGGNQPQHF. CDR3 bases: TGTGCCAGCAGCTTAAGGATTGTGCAGAAAGGGGGCAATCAGCCCCAGCATTTT.

The rearrangement links TRBV7-2 to TRBJ2-7; D gene uncertain. The CDR3 spans 14 residues. The germline V and J ends were trimmed by 0 bases and 1 base, with 7 bases remaining between them. Per the germline V gene, CDR1 is SGHTA and CDR2 is FQGNSA. The CDR3 is CASSLASSSYEQYF. CDR3 sequence (DNA): TGTGCCAGCAGCTTAGCCAGTTCGTCCTACGAGCAGTACTTC.

The V and J genes are TRBV7-9 and TRBJ2-7, with 7 bases aligning to TRBD2. Trimming cost V 7 bases and J 3 bases; bases outside gene matches: 9. This CDR3 is 14 amino acids long. Germline V CDR1 and CDR2: SEHNR, FQNEAQ (reference sequence). The DNA of the CDR3 is TGTGCCAGCAAAAAGGAAGGGGACTACTACGAGCAGTACTTC. This codes for CASKKEGDYYEQYF. Looking up the rest from reference TRBV7-9 and TRBJ2-7 gives the full variable domain: DTGVSQNPRHKITKRGQNVTFRCDPISEHNRLYWYRQTLGQGPEFLTYFQNEAQLEKSRLLSDRFSAERPKGSFSTLEIQRTEQGDSAMYLCASKKEGDYYEQYFGPGTRLTVT.

The genes are TRBV10-3 and TRBJ1-5; 11 bases are shared with TRBD1. The CDR3 contains 19 residues. Germline lookup yields CDR1 ENHRY and CDR2 SYGVKD. V lost 2 bases to trimming and J lost 1 base; unmatched junction nucleotides: 10. The CDR3 sequence is CAISETPPGQGGSNQPQHF. The CDR3 DNA reads as TGTGCCATCAGTGAGACGCCCCCGGGACAGGGGGGAAGCAATCAGCCCCAGCATTTT.

The chain uses TRBV11-3 and TRBJ1-1; D possibly corresponds to TRBD1 (5 bases). Germline values: CDR1 SGHNT, CDR2 YENEEA. Between the trimmed V and J ends, which lost 1 base and 0 bases, there was a span of 6 bases. The CDR3 has 14 amino acids. CDR3 nucleotides: TGTGCCAGCAGCTTAGGACAGATGAACACTGAAGCTTTCTTT. This gives the protein CASSLGQMNTEAFF. The complete variable domain, with remaining parts taken from reference TRBV11-3 and TRBJ1-1, reads EAGVVQSPRYKIIEKKQPVAFWCNPISGHNTLYWYLQNLGQGPELLIRYENEEAVDDSQLPKDRFSAERLKGVDSTLKIQPAELGDSAVYLCASSLGQMNTEAFFGQGTRLTVV.

Ten or more counts support this clone. The chain is built from TRBV2 and TRBJ2-7; the match to TRBD1 covers 9 bases. CDR3 length: 14 residues. Unmatched junction bases numbered 8, after V lost 6 bases and J lost 5 bases. Germline V gene sequence: CDR1 SNHLY, CDR2 FYNNEI. The CDR3 nucleotides read TGTGCCAGCAGGGCCGGGACAGGGAGACACGAGCAGTACTTC. Translated, it gives CASRAGTGRHEQYF.

The chain uses TRBV28 and TRBJ2-7; possibly TRBD2 for D (5 bases). The CDR3 consists of 16 residues. The germline V gene has CDR1 MDHEN and CDR2 SYDVKM. V was shortened by 7 bases and J by 2 bases, with 21 bases between the two germline ends. The CDR3 DNA reads TGTGCCAGCATGGGCCAAGAGGGATTCTCGCCCTACGAGCAGTACTTC. It yields the protein CASMGQEGFSPYEQYF.

The rearrangement joins TRBV19 to TRBJ1-5; D not resolved. Trimming took 3 bases from V and 1 from J, leaving 7 bases between them. CDR3 size: 14 residues. Germline CDR1 is LNHDA and CDR2 is SQIVND (reference sequence). CDR3 nucleotides: TGTGCCAGTAGTATTAGTCTGAGCAATCAGCCCCAGCATTTT. Amino acid sequence: CASSISLSNQPQHF.

This clone was found once. The rearrangement uses TRBV7-2 and TRBJ2-5, with TRBD2 matching over 10 bases. The ends lost 6 bases at V and 5 bases at J; junction bases unmatched: 9. The CDR3 has 15 amino acids. Germline-derived CDR1 and CDR2 are SGHTA and FQGNSA. CDR3 nucleotides: TGTGCCAGCAGTTCCGCTAGCGGGAGCTCGGAGACCCAGTACTTC. Protein product: CASSSASGSSETQYF.

V and J are TRBV4-1 and TRBJ2-1, with 8 bases lining up with TRBD1. Germline trimming cut 3 bases from V and 8 bases from J; bases unmatched to any gene: 6. The CDR3 runs 14 residues. Germline-derived CDR1 and CDR2 are MGHRA and YSYEKL. The CDR3 loop reads CASSHRTGMDEQFF. The CDR3 DNA follows: TGCGCCAGCAGCCATCGGACAGGGATGGATGAGCAGTTCTTC.

The chain joins TRBV4-3 to TRBJ2-2; 15 positions agree with TRBD2. There are 17 residues in the CDR3. V dropped 1 base and J dropped 6; count of bases not matched to a gene: 3. CDR1 is LGHNA, CDR2 YSLEER, per germline. CDR3 region: CASSQGTSGRAAGELFF. CDR3 sequence (DNA): TGCGCCAGCAGCCAAGGGACTAGCGGGAGGGCCGCCGGGGAGCTGTTTTTT.

The chain uses TRBV9 and TRBJ2-1, with 7 nucleotides matching TRBD2. The CDR3 contains 17 residues. Trimming cost V 0 bases and J 6 bases; bases outside gene matches: 12. CDR1 is SGDLS and CDR2 is YYNGEE in the germline V gene. The CDR3 DNA reads TGTGCCAGCAGCGTAGCAAGTTACCGGGACTACAGCAATGAGCAGTTCTTC. Translating it yields CASSVASYRDYSNEQFF.